This T cell receptor (beta chain) was profiled in a study of T cells in Graves' hyperthyroidism and ophthalmopathy. As for the study in general: Any treatment followed the collection of peripheral blood at initial diagnosis.

Comment on this clonotype: As yet, its antigen is unknown.

V was clipped by 6 bases and J by 6 bases; unmatched bases: 5. The CDR3 covers 15 residues. Study-level results: The model foresaw ophthalmopathy a median around 6 months prior to onset.

Every diagnosis used clinical symptoms, serum thyroxine and TRAb, thyroid ultrasound and orbital computed tomography. It was 8 to 10 ml of fresh peripheral blood that supplied the PBMCs. Template material for amplifying TCR beta CDR3 regions consisted of RNA transcripts. HTBI primers were the set used in a first-round RT-PCR of the TCR CDR3. TCRdb itself ran the multiplex PCR reads through MiXCR, one entry per CDR3 protein. In the table there are roughly 300,000 distinct CDR3 sequences, roughly 20% of which are singletons. Sequencing used blood. This receptor was identified in a woman aged 45-65 years with Graves' hyperthyroidism. This chain uses TRBV12-3 or TRBV12-4 with TRBJ2-1; 13 bases align to TRBD2. DNA of the CDR3: TGTGCCAGCAGCGGACTAGCGGGAGTATTCAATGAGCAGTTCTTC. This gives the protein CASSGLAGVFNEQFF.